This entry lists 8 T cell receptor beta chains sequenced from one sample in a study of beta chain features in type 1 diabetes. cDNA synthesis used the whole RNA isolate, giving expressed TCRB sequences. Sequencing was performed with immunoSEQ multiplex PCR; in TCRdb, only in-frame clones are kept and a portion is missing. Seen here are about 360,000 clones, around an eighth observed once, and the top ten hold 0.017%. The specimen sequenced was naive CD4+ T cells from blood. All receptors derive from a man between 18 and 35 years old in good health.

This clone was seen only a few times. The chain recombines TRBV28 with TRBJ1-2; D unresolved. Trimming took off 3 bases at V and 4 bases at J, with 6 bases between the two ends. Germline V gene lookup returns CDR1 MDHEN and CDR2 SYDVKM. This CDR3 has 12 residues. The CDR3 here is CASSFGIYGYTF. In nucleotides, the CDR3 is TGTGCCAGCAGTTTCGGGATCTATGGCTACACCTTC.

The chain has TRBV4-3 and TRBJ1-3; TRBD1 is a possible D gene (6 bases). Germline values: CDR1 LGHNA, CDR2 YSLEER. V was clipped by 0 bases and J by 0 bases, with 12 bases between them. This CDR3 spans 17 amino acids. The CDR3 nucleotides are TGCGCCAGCAGCCAAGAACAGGGAGCTGTCTCTGGAAACACCATATATTTT. This translates into CASSQEQGAVSGNTIYF.

This clone appeared a few times. The V gene is TRBV9, the J gene TRBJ2-3, with 7 nucleotides matching TRBD2. The CDR3 spans 15 residues. Germline CDR1 reads SGDLS; CDR2 reads YYNGEE. V lost 4 bases to trimming and J lost 3 bases; unmatched junction nucleotides: 8. The CDR3 region has the DNA TGTGCCAGCAGCCTCGCCGGGGGGTTAACAGATACGCAGTATTTT. Residues: CASSLAGGLTDTQYF.

This clone was counted between two and nine times. Other DNA sequences in the same sample also yield this CDR3. V is TRBV4-2 and J is TRBJ2-5; D might be TRBD2 (7 bases). The ends were cut back, 1 base at V and 4 bases at J, with 10 bases in the middle. CDR1 and CDR2 (germline): LGHNA, YNFKEQ. This CDR3 is 14 amino acids long. The CDR3 sequence is CASSQAGGGETQYF. The CDR3 region has the DNA TGTGCCAGCAGCCAAGCGGGGGGCGGAGAGACCCAGTACTTC.

This clone came up a few times. The rearrangement uses TRBV12-5 and TRBJ2-3; 10 bases line up with TRBD2. This CDR3 comprises 16 residues. The germline V gene encodes CDR1 LGHNT and CDR2 FRNRAP. The trim removed 7 bases at V and 6 bases at J, leaving 13 bases unmatched. In DNA, the CDR3 is TGTGCTAGTGCCTGGGGGACTAGCGAAGTTTTGGATACGCAGTATTTT. It yields the protein CASAWGTSEVLDTQYF.

This sequence joins TRBV19 and TRBJ2-7; 11 bases line up with TRBD2. Germline V gives CDR1 LNHDA, CDR2 SQIVND (reference sequence). J gave up 6 bases and V 8 bases, and 12 bases lay outside the gene matches. This CDR3 spans 15 amino acids. The CDR3 loop reads CASHTSGGVLSEQYF. Written as DNA, the CDR3 is TGTGCCAGTCACACTAGCGGGGGTGTCTTGAGCGAGCAGTACTTC.

The V call is TRBV5-4, the J call TRBJ1-2; D unclear. The CDR3 is 13 amino acids. V lost 5 bases and J lost 1, with 9 bases in between. Germline CDR1 and CDR2: SGHNT and YYREEE (reference sequence). CDR3 loop: CASRTNLNYGYTF. The CDR3 DNA is TGTGCCAGCAGAACAAACCTTAACTATGGCTACACCTTC.

The rearrangement joins TRBV5-1 to TRBJ2-1, with D perhaps TRBD1 (6 bases). The CDR3 has 12 amino acids. CDR1 and CDR2 from the germline V gene are SGHRS and YFSETQ. V was clipped by 9 bases and J by 6 bases, with 13 bases between them. The CDR3 sequence: CATTDSGNEQFF. The DNA for the CDR3 is TGCGCCACTACGGACAGCGGCAATGAGCAGTTCTTC.